This T cell receptor (beta chain) appears in the sequencing data of a study of OX40 agonist ivuxolimab in advanced cancers. Study-level information: Intravenous ivuxolimab was administered to patients every 2 weeks at 0.01 to 10 mg/kg. Regarding the study as a whole: Expanded clones were, on average, more numerous in CD8+ T cells than in CD4+. The authors did not determine the antigen specificity of the expanded peripheral T cells. Low normalized clonal expansion also occurred in some nonresponding patients.

The CDR3 loop spans 14 amino acids. CDR1 and CDR2 from the germline V gene are SGHDN and FVKESK. V was clipped by 3 bases and J by 5 bases, with 13 bases between them. Data came from immunoSEQ multiplex PCR; TCRdb stores just in-frame clones and leaves some out. The sample consists of 20,000 to 25,000 clones, 80% to 85% of them appearing once. A remark on this clone: Its cognate antigen is unknown.

This chain joins TRBV14 and TRBJ1-1; D remains ambiguous. The sample consisted of CD4+ or CD8+ T cells sorted from blood, taken in a trial of the OX40 agonist ivuxolimab. The TCR originated in an adult with an advanced solid tumor such as melanoma, head and neck, liver or kidney cancer. CDR3 coding DNA: TGTGCCAGCAGCCAGAACCGTGGGCGAACTGAAGCTTTCTTT. Its translation: CASSQNRGRTEAFF.